This TCR beta chain originates from a study of identical twins. TCRdb passed the 5' RACE reads through MiXCR, listing each CDR3 protein once. The sample yields more than 400,000 distinct CDR3 sequences, roughly 15% seen once. Donors uniformly comprised healthy Caucasians. The CDR3 spans 14 residues. The trim removed 4 bases at V and 6 bases at J, leaving 7 bases unmatched. Germline CDR1 is MDHEN and CDR2 is SYDVKM. This clonotype appeared a few times. The same specimen was also included in a second study, on yellow fever vaccine responses in identical twins. From that study: Reportedly, twins' vaccine T cell responses looked partly convergent and partly personalized.

Material: CD4+ T cells sorted from blood. This TCR was recovered from a young woman in good health. This chain links TRBV28 with TRBJ2-5; 8 bases are a match to TRBD1. The CDR3 DNA reads TGTGCCAGCAGTTCGACAGGGGATGGGAAGACCCAGTACTTC. This sequence encodes CASSSTGDGKTQYF.